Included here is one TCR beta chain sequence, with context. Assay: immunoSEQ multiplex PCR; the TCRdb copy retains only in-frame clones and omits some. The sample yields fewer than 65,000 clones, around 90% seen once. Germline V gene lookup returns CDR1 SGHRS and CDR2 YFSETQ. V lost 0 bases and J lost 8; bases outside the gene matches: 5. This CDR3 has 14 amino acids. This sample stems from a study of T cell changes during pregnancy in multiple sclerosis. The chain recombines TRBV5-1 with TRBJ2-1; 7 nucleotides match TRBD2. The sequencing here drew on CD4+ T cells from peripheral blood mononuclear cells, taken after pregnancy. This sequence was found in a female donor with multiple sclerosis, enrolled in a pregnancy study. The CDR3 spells CASSLGGSSDEQFF. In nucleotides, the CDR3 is TGCGCCAGCAGCTTGGGCGGGAGCTCGGATGAGCAGTTCTTC.